These T cell receptor beta chains were read from a single sample in a study of T cell responses to AZD1222 COVID-19 vaccine. Some clones are missing from TCRdb's copy, which holds only in-frame ones; the method was immunoSEQ multiplex PCR. This table has 100,000 to 150,000 clones, 65% to 90% appearing once. The input for sequencing was peripheral blood, taken on day 0 of AZD1222 vaccination. The origin of the receptors is an adult in good health. The CDR3 runs from the conserved cysteine through the conserved F or W. D genes are given only for firm matches. Clone size is shown for a subset of rows, as once, few, many or a class of expanded clone.

D gene | J gene | clone size | V gene | CDR3 DNA | CDR3 protein
TRBD1 | TRBJ1-4 | NA | TRBV4-2 | TGTGCCAGCAGCCAATCACCCGTCCTTACAGGGGTTGGCACTAATGAAAAACTGTTTTTT | CASSQSPVLTGVGTNEKLFF
NA | TRBJ1-1 | once | TRBV7-9 | TGTGCCAGCAGCCCGGGGCTGGTAGGGAAAAACAACGAAGCTTTCTTT | CASSPGLVGKNNEAFF
TRBD1 | TRBJ2-7 | NA | TRBV14 | TGTGCCAGCAGCCAACCGGACAGGGGGCCCTACGAGCAGTACTTC | CASSQPDRGPYEQYF
NA | TRBJ2-4 | NA | TRBV7-2 | TGTGCCAGCAGTATCGGCAGAAACATTCAGTACTTC | CASSIGRNIQYF
NA | TRBJ2-7 | NA | TRBV6-5 | TGTGCCAGCAGTTCCCCCGCCTACGAGCAGTACTTC | CASSSPAYEQYF
NA | TRBJ1-2 | once | TRBV5-6 | TGTGCCAGCAGCTTGGAGGATGGCTACACCTTC | CASSLEDGYTF
NA | TRBJ2-3 | NA | TRBV19 | TGTGCCAGTAGTATAGTTGGAGGGGGGAATACAGATACGCAGTATTTT | CASSIVGGGNTDTQYF
TRBD2 | TRBJ2-7 | NA | TRBV6-5 | TGTGCCAGCAGCAAACTAGCGGGGGGATACGAGCAGTACTTC | CASSKLAGGYEQYF
NA | TRBJ2-3 | NA | TRBV24-1 | TGTGCCACCAGTGATCAGCAAGATACGCAGTATTTT | CATSDQQDTQYF
NA | TRBJ2-7 | once | TRBV7-9 | TGTGCCAGCAGCCCCCCGGGGGGCCTCTCCTACGAGCAGTACTTC | CASSPPGGLSYEQYF
NA | TRBJ1-3 | NA | TRBV27 | TGTGCCAGCAGTTACAGGGATGGTGACACCATATATTTT | CASSYRDGDTIYF
NA | TRBJ1-2 | NA | TRBV15 | TGTGCCACCAGCAGAGTTCTGGGAAACTATGGCTACACCTTC | CATSRVLGNYGYTF
NA | TRBJ1-1 | NA | TRBV6-5 | TGTGCCAGCCAGGGCTGGATGAACACTGAAGCTTTCTTT | CASQGWMNTEAFF
NA | TRBJ1-1 | NA | TRBV5-6 | TGTGCCAGCAGCTTTGTCCTGACGAACACTGAAGCTTTCTTT | CASSFVLTNTEAFF
NA | TRBJ1-1 | NA | TRBV28 | TGTGCCAGCACCCCCGGAGGGACGGCAGGGACTGAAGCTTTCTTT | CASTPGGTAGTEAFF
NA | TRBJ1-1 | NA | TRBV21-1 | TGTGCCAGCAGCCCAGAAGCGGGCATGAACACTGAAGCTTTCTTT | CASSPEAGMNTEAFF
TRBD1 | TRBJ2-7 | NA | TRBV29-1 | TGCAGCGTGTCGCGGGACAGGGGTTACGAGCAGTACTTC | CSVSRDRGYEQYF
NA | TRBJ1-1 | NA | TRBV6-4 | TGTGCCAGCAGTGAGGAGGGGAACACTGAAGCTTTCTTT | CASSEEGNTEAFF
TRBD1 | TRBJ2-7 | once | TRBV6-6 | TGTGCCAGCAGTTACTCGCGGAGGGACAGGGGCTACGAGCAGTACTTC | CASSYSRRDRGYEQYF
NA | TRBJ1-2 | NA | TRBV11-2 | TGTGCCAGCAGCCCATCCTCGTGGCCCACTAACTATGGCTACACCTTC | CASSPSSWPTNYGYTF
TRBD1 | TRBJ2-7 | few | TRBV5-1 | TGCGCCAGCAGTTCGGACGGGACAGGGGGCAGTGGGCAGTACTTC | CASSSDGTGGSGQYF
NA | TRBJ1-4 | NA | TRBV5-1 | TGCGCCAGCAGCATACAGGGTGGTAAGGAAAAACTGTTTTTT | CASSIQGGKEKLFF
NA | TRBJ1-2 | NA | TRBV7-8 | TGTGCCAGCAGCCTAAACGGGGGAAACTATGGCTACACCTTC | CASSLNGGNYGYTF
NA | TRBJ1-1 | NA | TRBV7-2 | TGTGCCAGCAGCAGGGGCAGGGGCACTGAAGCTTTCTTT | CASSRGRGTEAFF
TRBD1 | TRBJ2-6 | NA | TRBV4-3 | TGCGCCAGCAGCCAGACGGACTTTGGGACAGTCCTCTCTGGGGCCAACGTCCTGACTTTC | CASSQTDFGTVLSGANVLTF
TRBD2 | TRBJ2-3 | NA | TRBV5-6 | TGTGCCAGCAGCTCTGGACTAGCAGGTACAGATACGCAGTATTTT | CASSSGLAGTDTQYF
NA | TRBJ1-1 | few | TRBV14 | TGTGCCAGCTCCTTGGGCAGCAACACTGAAGCTTTCTTT | CASSLGSNTEAFF
NA | TRBJ1-1 | NA | TRBV12-3/TRBV12-4 | TGTGCCAGCAGAATCATGAACACTGAAGCTTTCTTT | CASRIMNTEAFF
NA | TRBJ2-7 | NA | TRBV24-1 | TGTGCCACCAGTGACAAGGGCCGGGAGCAGTACTTC | CATSDKGREQYF
TRBD2 | TRBJ2-5 | NA | TRBV30 | TGTGCCTGGTCTAGCGGGGGGGCCCCCCAGCACTTC | CAWSSGGAPQHF
NA | TRBJ2-7 | few | TRBV7-6 | TGTGCCAGCACCACAACGGGCAGCTCCTACGAGCAGTACTTC | CASTTTGSSYEQYF
NA | TRBJ2-7 | NA | TRBV7-2 | TGTGCCAGCAGCCCAGGGATTACTTCGGCGGAGCAGTACTTC | CASSPGITSAEQYF
TRBD2 | TRBJ2-1 | NA | TRBV7-2 | TGTGCCAGCAGCTTAAGCGGGACCGTGTACAATGAGCAGTTCTTC | CASSLSGTVYNEQFF
NA | TRBJ1-6 | NA | TRBV6-5 | TGTGCCAGGTCCGGGACCAGAGAGGGACCCCTCCACTTT | CARSGTREGPLHF
NA | TRBJ1-4 | few | TRBV3-1/TRBV3-2 | TGTGCCAGCAGCCAGGAACAGGGACTATTTGAAAAACTGTTTTTT | CASSQEQGLFEKLFF
NA | TRBJ2-6 | NA | TRBV18 | TGTGCCAGCTCACCAGCAGTCATCGGCTCTGGGGCCAACGTCCTGACTTTC | CASSPAVIGSGANVLTF
TRBD1 | TRBJ1-2 | NA | TRBV5-4 | TGTGCCAGCAGCTACACAGGGGGCTATGGCTACACCTTC | CASSYTGGYGYTF
TRBD1 | TRBJ1-4 | NA | TRBV11-2 | TGTGCCAGCAGCCCCCCCCGCGGGACAGGGGGCGATGAAAAACTGTTTTTT | CASSPPRGTGGDEKLFF
NA | TRBJ2-7 | few | TRBV28 | TGTGCCAGCAGTAAAGGGATGGTCGAGCAGTACTTC | CASSKGMVEQYF
NA | TRBJ2-7 | NA | TRBV25-1 | TGTGCCAGCAGTCGGGCAGTACCCTACGAGCAGTACTTC | CASSRAVPYEQYF
TRBD1 | TRBJ1-2 | once | TRBV5-4 | TGTGCCAGCAGCTTGGAGGTGACAGGGGTTGGCTACACCTTC | CASSLEVTGVGYTF
NA | TRBJ1-6 | NA | TRBV14 | TGTGCCAGCAGCCACCCAGGGACTTCACCCCTCCACTTT | CASSHPGTSPLHF
TRBD1 | TRBJ2-5 | NA | TRBV9 | TGTGCCAGCAGCGTTAACAGGGGGCTGGAGACCCAGTACTTC | CASSVNRGLETQYF
NA | TRBJ1-1 | NA | TRBV4-2 | TGTGCCAGCAATAACAGAGCTAACACTGAAGCTTTCTTT | CASNNRANTEAFF
NA | TRBJ2-7 | NA | TRBV15 | TGTGCCACCAGCAGAGATCTAGGCCTGACGTACGAGCAGTACTTC | CATSRDLGLTYEQYF
NA | TRBJ1-1 | NA | TRBV6-5 | TGTGCCAGCAGTTTACAAACGGCGAACACTGAAGCTTTCTTT | CASSLQTANTEAFF
TRBD1 | TRBJ1-5 | NA | TRBV2 | TGTGCCAGCAGTGCCTGGGCACAGGGGGCGGCTCAGCCCCAGCATTTT | CASSAWAQGAAQPQHF
TRBD2 | TRBJ2-3 | NA | TRBV5-5 | TGTGCCAGCAGCTTGGGACCTAGCGGGGGCACAGATACGCAGTATTTT | CASSLGPSGGTDTQYF
TRBD1 | TRBJ2-5 | few | TRBV28 | TGTGCCAGCCAACAGGGGGGACTCGGAGAGACCCAGTACTTC | CASQQGGLGETQYF
NA | TRBJ1-1 | NA | TRBV6-5 | TGTGCCAGCAGCCCGGGGTCGATGAACACTGAAGCTTTCTTT | CASSPGSMNTEAFF
NA | TRBJ2-1 | NA | TRBV13 | TGTGCCAGCAGCTTAAACCCAGGGTACGGTCGGACTACTAGGTATGAGCAGTTCTTC | CASSLNPGYGRTTRYEQFF
TRBD2 | TRBJ2-1 | NA | TRBV7-2 | TGTGCCAGCAGTTCACAGAGCGGGGGGGCCGTGGAGCAGTTCTTC | CASSSQSGGAVEQFF
TRBD2 | TRBJ2-1 | NA | TRBV27 | TGTGCCAGCAGGCGGGGGGGCGTAAACAATGAGCAGTTCTTC | CASRRGGVNNEQFF
TRBD1 | TRBJ1-4 | NA | TRBV30 | TGTGCCTGTCACAGGGGGCGCGGTGAAAAACTGTTTTTT | CACHRGRGEKLFF
NA | TRBJ2-5 | NA | TRBV6-5 | TGTGCCAGCAGTTACTCGAGGAATAAGGGAGAGACCCAGTACTTC | CASSYSRNKGETQYF
TRBD1 | TRBJ2-1 | NA | TRBV6-5 | TGTGCCAGCAGTAACAGGGGGCTCTACGATGAGCAGTTCTTC | CASSNRGLYDEQFF
TRBD1 | TRBJ1-2 | NA | TRBV4-3 | TGCGCCAGCAGCCCCGGGACAGCCACCACTAACTATGGCTACACCTTC | CASSPGTATTNYGYTF
NA | TRBJ1-4 | NA | TRBV3-1/TRBV3-2 | TGTGCCAGCAGCCTCAAGTGGGGAACAACTAATGAAAAACTGTTTTTT | CASSLKWGTTNEKLFF
TRBD1 | TRBJ1-3 | NA | TRBV7-2 | TGTGCCAGCAGCTTTAAGGCAGGGGGCCGTGGAAACACCATATATTTT | CASSFKAGGRGNTIYF
NA | TRBJ2-7 | NA | TRBV11-2 | TGTGCCAGCAGCTTAGATCTCTACGAGCAGTACTTC | CASSLDLYEQYF